This entry describes one TCR beta chain. The antigen is unknown. This entry belongs to a study of T cell responses to AZD1222 COVID-19 vaccine. Profiling relied on immunoSEQ multiplex PCR, and the TCRdb table lists in-frame clones only, not all of them. The data show 96,000 or so clones, with roughly 90% seen just once and 20% to 30% held by the top ten. General observations from the study: Spike as a whole was targeted by vaccine-associated CD4 TCRs, dominant at 160-218 and 743-854. Clonal diversity may have been underestimated in mostly white British donors.

The source material was peripheral blood, sampled on day 0 of AZD1222 vaccination. The sequence was collected from an adult in good health.

In nucleotides, the CDR3 is TGTGCCAGCAGCTTGAATCAGGGGAGCTCCTATAATTCACCCCTCCACTTT. Protein: CASSLNQGSSYNSPLHF. V usage is TRBV5-8 and J usage is TRBJ1-6; D perhaps matches TRBD1 (6 bases). V was shortened by 1 base and J by 0 bases, with 11 bases between the two germline ends. The CDR3 is 17 residues long. Per the germline V gene, CDR1 is SGHTS and CDR2 is YDEGEE.